The clone carrying this T cell receptor beta chain was seen only a few times. This sample was included in a study of T-cell reconstitution after alpha-beta-depleted transplantation in children. Preparation of the TCRbeta library used unique molecular identifiers. TCRdb processed the PCR reads anew with MiXCR; each CDR3 protein has one entry. The sample shows 750,000 to 950,000 distinct CDR3 sequences, roughly 15% of them seen only once. V lost 2 bases and J lost 7, with 16 bases in between. Germline lookup yields CDR1 SGHKS and CDR2 YYEKEE (reference sequence). The CDR3 totals 14 residues. This receptor was obtained from a male patient between 10 and 17 years old who had a stem cell transplant for acute lymphoblastic leukemia, so the T cells may come from the graft donor. Sequencing was performed on PBMCs, mostly from graft donor cells, taken 360 days after TCRalphabeta/CD19-depleted stem cell transplant. The chain recombines TRBV5-5 with TRBJ2-7; the D gene is possibly TRBD2 (6 bases). This CDR3 is CASSFSTGVGEQYF. The CDR3 DNA reads TGTGCCAGCAGCTTCTCGACGGGGGTGGGAGAGCAGTACTTC. The entire variable domain, with the rest obtained from reference TRBV5-5 and TRBJ2-7, is as follows: DAGVTQSPTHLIKTRGQQVTLRCSPISGHKSVSWYQQVLGQGPQFIFQYYEKEERGRGNFPDRFSARQFPNYSSELNVNALLLGDSALYLCASSFSTGVGEQYFGPGTRLTVT.